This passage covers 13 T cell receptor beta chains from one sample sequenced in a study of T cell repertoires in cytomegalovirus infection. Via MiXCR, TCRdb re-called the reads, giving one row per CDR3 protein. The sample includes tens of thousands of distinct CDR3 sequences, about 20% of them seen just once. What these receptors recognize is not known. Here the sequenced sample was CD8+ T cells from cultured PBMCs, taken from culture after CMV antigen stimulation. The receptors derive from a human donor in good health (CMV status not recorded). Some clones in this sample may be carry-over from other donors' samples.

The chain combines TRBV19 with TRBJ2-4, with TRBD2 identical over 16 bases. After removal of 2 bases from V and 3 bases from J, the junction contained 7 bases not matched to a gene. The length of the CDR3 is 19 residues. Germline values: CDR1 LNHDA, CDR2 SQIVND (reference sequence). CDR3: CASSIRGLAGGRGKNIQYF. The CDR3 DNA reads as TGTGCCAGTAGTATAAGGGGACTAGCGGGGGGGCGAGGCAAAAACATTCAGTACTTC.

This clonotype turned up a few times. DNA for the CDR3: TGTGCCAGCAGCTTATCCGGAGGGCTTGGGGAGCAGTACTTC. Its translation: CASSLSGGLGEQYF. The chain combines TRBV7-9 with TRBJ2-7; D is perhaps TRBD2 (6 bases). V lost 2 bases and J lost 7, with 15 bases in between. CDR1 and CDR2 from the germline V gene are SEHNR and FQNEAQ (reference sequence). The CDR3 length is 14 residues.

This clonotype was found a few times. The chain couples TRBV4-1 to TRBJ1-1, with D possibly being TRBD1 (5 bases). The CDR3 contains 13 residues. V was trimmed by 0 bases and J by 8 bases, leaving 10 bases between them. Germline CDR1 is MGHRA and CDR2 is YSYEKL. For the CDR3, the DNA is TGCGCCAGCAGCCAAGAGGGGGGTGCCGAAGCTTTCTTT. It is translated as CASSQEGGAEAFF.

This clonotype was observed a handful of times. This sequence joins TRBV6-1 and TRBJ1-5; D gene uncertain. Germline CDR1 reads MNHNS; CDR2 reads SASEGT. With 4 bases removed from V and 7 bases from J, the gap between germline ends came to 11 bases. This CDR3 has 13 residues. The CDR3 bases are TGTGCCAGCAGTGGGTGGATTAACCAGCCCCAGCATTTT. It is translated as CASSGWINQPQHF.

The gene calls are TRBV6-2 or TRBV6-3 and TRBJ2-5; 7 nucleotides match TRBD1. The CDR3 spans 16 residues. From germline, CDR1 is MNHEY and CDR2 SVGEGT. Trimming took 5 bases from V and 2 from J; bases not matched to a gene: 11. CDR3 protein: CASSTLRDSQQETQYF. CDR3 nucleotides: TGTGCCAGCAGTACGCTCCGGGACAGCCAGCAAGAGACCCAGTACTTC.

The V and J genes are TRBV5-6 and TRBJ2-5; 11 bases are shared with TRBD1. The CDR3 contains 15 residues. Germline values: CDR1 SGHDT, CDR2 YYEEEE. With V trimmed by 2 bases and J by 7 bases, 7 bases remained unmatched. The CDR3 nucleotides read TGTGCCAGCAGCTTATGGACAGGGGGCGACGGGACCCAGTACTTC. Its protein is CASSLWTGGDGTQYF.

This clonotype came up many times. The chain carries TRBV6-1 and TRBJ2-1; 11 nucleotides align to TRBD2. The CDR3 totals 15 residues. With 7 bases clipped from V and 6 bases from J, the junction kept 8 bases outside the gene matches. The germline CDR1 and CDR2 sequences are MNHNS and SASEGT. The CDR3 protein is CASNPLAGDFNEQFF. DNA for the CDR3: TGTGCCAGCAACCCACTAGCGGGGGATTTCAATGAGCAGTTCTTC.

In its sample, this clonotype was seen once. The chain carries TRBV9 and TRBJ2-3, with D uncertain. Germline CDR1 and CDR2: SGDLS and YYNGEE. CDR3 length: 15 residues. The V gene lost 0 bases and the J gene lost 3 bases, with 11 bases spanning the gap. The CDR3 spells CASSVGATETDTQYF. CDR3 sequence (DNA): TGTGCCAGCAGCGTAGGGGCGACCGAAACAGATACGCAGTATTTT.

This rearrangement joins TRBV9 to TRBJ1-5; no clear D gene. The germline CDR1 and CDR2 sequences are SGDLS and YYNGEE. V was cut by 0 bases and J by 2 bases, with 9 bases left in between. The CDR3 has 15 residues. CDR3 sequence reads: CASSVGFGGNQPQHF. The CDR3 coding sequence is TGTGCCAGCAGCGTAGGGTTCGGGGGCAATCAGCCCCAGCATTTT.

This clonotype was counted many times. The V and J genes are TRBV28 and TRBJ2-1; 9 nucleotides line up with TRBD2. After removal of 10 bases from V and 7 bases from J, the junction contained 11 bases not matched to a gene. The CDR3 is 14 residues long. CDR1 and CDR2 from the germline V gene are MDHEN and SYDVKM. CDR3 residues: CAISPTSGENEQFF. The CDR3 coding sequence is TGTGCCATCTCACCGACTAGCGGCGAGAATGAGCAGTTCTTC.

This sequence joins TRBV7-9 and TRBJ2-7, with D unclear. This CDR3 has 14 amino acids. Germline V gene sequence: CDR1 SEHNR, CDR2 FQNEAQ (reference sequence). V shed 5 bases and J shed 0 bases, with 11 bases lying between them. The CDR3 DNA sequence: TGTGCCAGCAGCCCGCTCGGGTACTCCTACGAGCAGTACTTC. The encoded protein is CASSPLGYSYEQYF.

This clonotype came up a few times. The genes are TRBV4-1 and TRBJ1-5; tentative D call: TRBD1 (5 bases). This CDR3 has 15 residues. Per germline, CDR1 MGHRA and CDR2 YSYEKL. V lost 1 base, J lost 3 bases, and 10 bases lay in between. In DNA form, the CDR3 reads TGCGCCAGCAGCCAAGGATCAGGGAACAATCAGCCCCAGCATTTT. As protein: CASSQGSGNNQPQHF.

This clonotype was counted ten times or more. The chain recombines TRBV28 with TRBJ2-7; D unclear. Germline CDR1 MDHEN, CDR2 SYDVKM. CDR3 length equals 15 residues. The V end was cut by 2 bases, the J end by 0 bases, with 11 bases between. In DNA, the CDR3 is TGTGCCAGCAGTTTAGATTTAGGGTACTCCTACGAGCAGTACTTC. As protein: CASSLDLGYSYEQYF.